Below are 10 T cell receptor beta chains sequenced from a single sample in a study of cytomegalovirus exposure and HLA in healthy donors. Measured with immunoSEQ multiplex PCR; TCRdb has only the in-frame clones, and not every one. The data contain hundreds of thousands of clones, approximately 87% of them seen just once; the ten biggest clones take up about 3%. Input material: PBMCs. The receptors originated from a man younger than 35 in good health and CMV-seronegative.

As to this clone: At one end the junction does not follow the germline gene, possibly because of a read error. The CDR3 nucleotides are TGTGCCAGCAGGTTAGGGCAGATTCCTAACTATGGCTACACCTTC. It codes for CASRLGQIPNYGYTF. The chain has TRBV7-2 and TRBJ1-2; D not resolved. The CDR3 covers 15 residues. Looked up from germline, CDR1 is SGHTA and CDR2 is FQGNSA.

This clone was seen more than once but under ten times. The chain has TRBV7-9 and TRBJ2-7; 7 positions agree with TRBD2. Germline values: CDR1 SEHNR, CDR2 FQNEAQ (reference sequence). The V segment lost 5 bases and the J segment 2 bases; nucleotides outside the gene matches: 12. CDR3 length: 16 amino acids. Written as DNA, the CDR3 is TGTGCCAGCAGCCCCCCCACGGGGAGGGAAGCCTACGAGCAGTACTTC. It yields the protein CASSPPTGREAYEQYF.

The V gene is TRBV14, the J gene TRBJ2-7, with TRBD1 identical over 8 bases. Per the germline V gene, CDR1 is SGHDN and CDR2 is FVKESK. Trimming removed 5 bases from V and 7 bases from J; junction bases left unmatched: 13. This CDR3 is 15 amino acids long. For the CDR3, the DNA is TGTGCCAGCAGCGTCCGAGGACAGGGAATGAGTGAGCAGTACTTC. Translating it yields CASSVRGQGMSEQYF. Full variable domain (rest looked up from reference TRBV14 and TRBJ2-7): EAGVTQFPSHSVIEKGQTVTLRCDPISGHDNLYWYRRVMGKEIKFLLHFVKESKQDESGMPNNRFLAERTGGTYSTLKVQPAELEDSGVYFCASSVRGQGMSEQYFGPGTRLTVT.

The V and J genes are TRBV6-4 and TRBJ2-1, with 11 positions matching TRBD2. Per the germline V gene, CDR1 is MRHNA and CDR2 is SNTAGT. The CDR3 runs 16 residues. After removal of 4 bases from V and 2 bases from J, the junction contained 4 bases not matched to a gene. CDR3 sequence: CASSVISGRAYNEQFF. As DNA, the CDR3 is TGTGCCAGCAGTGTCATTAGCGGGAGGGCCTACAATGAGCAGTTCTTC.

The chain joins TRBV7-2 to TRBJ1-2; no definite D call. The V gene lost 2 bases and the J gene lost 4 bases, with 8 bases spanning the gap. Per the germline V gene, CDR1 is SGHTA and CDR2 is FQGNSA. The CDR3 sequence is 13 residues long. CDR3 sequence reads: CASSLLGGYGYTF. CDR3 nucleotides: TGTGCCAGCAGCTTACTAGGAGGCTATGGCTACACCTTC.

This rearrangement joins TRBV5-1 to TRBJ2-6, with no clear D. This CDR3 spans 16 amino acids. Trimming took off 0 bases at V and 0 bases at J, with 7 bases between the two ends. Germline V gives CDR1 SGHRS, CDR2 YFSETQ. The CDR3 sequence: CASSLGAVSGANVLTF. CDR3 nucleotides: TGCGCCAGCAGCTTGGGGGCAGTCTCTGGGGCCAACGTCCTGACTTTC. Supplemented by reference TRBV5-1 and TRBJ2-6, the full variable domain reads KAGVTQTPRYLIKTRGQQVTLSCSPISGHRSVSWYQQTPGQGLQFLFEYFSETQRNKGNFPGRFSGRQFSNSRSEMNVSTLELGDSALYLCASSLGAVSGANVLTFGAGSRLTVL.

The J gene is TRBJ2-7, the V gene TRBV7-2; D may be TRBD1 (6 bases). Germline V gene lookup returns CDR1 SGHTA and CDR2 FQGNSA. Trimming cost V 1 base and J 2 bases, with 15 bases left between them. The CDR3 sequence is 16 residues long. The CDR3 region has the DNA TGTGCCAGCAGCTTAGGAGGCTGGACAGTGGCCTACGAGCAGTACTTC. Residues: CASSLGGWTVAYEQYF.

J is TRBJ1-5 and V is TRBV6-1; no reliable D call. Per the germline V gene, CDR1 is MNHNS and CDR2 is SASEGT. The CDR3 loop spans 13 amino acids. V was trimmed by 5 bases and J by 5 bases, leaving 10 bases between them. CDR3 sequence (DNA): TGTGCCAGCAGTAAGGAGGCCCATCAGCCCCAGCATTTT. Translating gives CASSKEAHQPQHF.

This clone was counted a single time. The chain has TRBV5-1 and TRBJ1-1, with D maybe TRBD1 (5 bases). Germline assignment: CDR1 SGHRS and CDR2 YFSETQ. V lost 0 bases, J lost 2 bases, and 8 bases lay in between. The length of the CDR3 is 14 residues. CDR3 nucleotide sequence: TGCGCCAGCAGCTTGGGACAGATCAACACTGAAGCTTTCTTT. It yields the protein CASSLGQINTEAFF.

The V gene is TRBV2, the J gene TRBJ2-3; no clear D gene. The CDR3 is 19 amino acids. Trimming stripped 6 bases from V and 1 base from J, with 26 bases between. The V gene's germline CDR1 is SNHLY and CDR2 FYNNEI. CDR3 bases: TGTGCCAGCAGCGCCCACCCACATTCCGACAACTCCCGCACAGATACGCAGTATTTT. Translated, it gives CASSAHPHSDNSRTDTQYF.